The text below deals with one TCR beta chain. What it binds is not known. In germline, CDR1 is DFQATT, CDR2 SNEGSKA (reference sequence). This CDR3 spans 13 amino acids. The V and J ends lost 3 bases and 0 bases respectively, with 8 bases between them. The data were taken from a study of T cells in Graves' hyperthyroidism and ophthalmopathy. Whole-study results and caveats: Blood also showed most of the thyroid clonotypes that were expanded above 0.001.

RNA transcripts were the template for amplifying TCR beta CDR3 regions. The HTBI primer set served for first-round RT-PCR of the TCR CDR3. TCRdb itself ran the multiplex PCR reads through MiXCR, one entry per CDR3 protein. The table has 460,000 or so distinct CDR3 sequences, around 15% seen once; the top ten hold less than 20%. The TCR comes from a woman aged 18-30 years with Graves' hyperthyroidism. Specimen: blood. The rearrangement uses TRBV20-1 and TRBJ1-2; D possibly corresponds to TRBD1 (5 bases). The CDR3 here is CSARTDTNYGYTF. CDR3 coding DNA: TGCAGTGCTAGGACAGACACTAACTATGGCTACACCTTC.